This TCR beta chain was documented in a study of shared clonotypes between healthy human individuals. Germline trimming cut 4 bases from V and 5 bases from J; bases unmatched to any gene: 8. The germline CDR1 and CDR2 sequences are ENHRY and SYGVKD. This CDR3 has 15 residues. CD4+ cells underwent separation, giving CD45RA+ naive and CD45RA-negative memory subsets. Clones were read by immunoSEQ multiplex PCR, and TCRdb kept only the in-frame ones, dropping some. The sample includes 550,000 to 850,000 clones, 72% seen only once; the top ten take approximately 1.7%. This chain uses TRBV10-3 with TRBJ1-2; 9 bases line up with TRBD1. Sequencing input: memory CD4+ T cells sorted from blood. As to subset: CD45RA-negative fraction. The receptor was derived from a woman aged 25-40 years in good health. The CDR3 sequence: CAISARDRVVYGYTF. In DNA, the CDR3 is TGTGCCATCAGTGCCCGGGACAGGGTGGTTTATGGCTACACCTTC.